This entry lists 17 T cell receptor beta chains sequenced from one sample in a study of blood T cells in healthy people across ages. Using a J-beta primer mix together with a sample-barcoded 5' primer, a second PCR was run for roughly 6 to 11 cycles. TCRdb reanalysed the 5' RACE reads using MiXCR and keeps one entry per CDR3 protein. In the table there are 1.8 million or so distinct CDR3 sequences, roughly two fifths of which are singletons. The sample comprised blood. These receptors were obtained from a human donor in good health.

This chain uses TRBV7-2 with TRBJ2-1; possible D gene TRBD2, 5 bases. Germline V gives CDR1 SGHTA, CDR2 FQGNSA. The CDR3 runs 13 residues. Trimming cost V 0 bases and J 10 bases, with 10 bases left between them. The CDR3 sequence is CASSLARAAEQFF. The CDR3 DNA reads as TGTGCCAGCAGCTTAGCGAGGGCAGCCGAGCAGTTCTTC. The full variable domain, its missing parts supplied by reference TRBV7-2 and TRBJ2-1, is GAGVSQSPSNKVTEKGKDVELRCDPISGHTALYWYRQSLGQGLEFLIYFQGNSAPDKSGLPSDRFSAERTGGSVSTLTIQRTQQEDSAVYLCASSLARAAEQFFGPGTRLTVL.

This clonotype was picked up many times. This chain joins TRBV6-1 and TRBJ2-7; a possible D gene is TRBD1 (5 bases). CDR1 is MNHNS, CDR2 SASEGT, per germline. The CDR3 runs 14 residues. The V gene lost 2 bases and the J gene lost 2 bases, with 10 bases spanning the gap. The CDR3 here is CASSERQGTYEQYF. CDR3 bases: TGTGCCAGCAGTGAAAGGCAGGGTACCTACGAGCAGTACTTC.

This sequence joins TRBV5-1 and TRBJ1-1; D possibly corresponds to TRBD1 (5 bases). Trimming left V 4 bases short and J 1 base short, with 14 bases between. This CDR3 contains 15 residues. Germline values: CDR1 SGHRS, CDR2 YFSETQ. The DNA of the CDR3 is TGCGCCAGCAGCATTCAGGCAGGGAAGAACACTGAAGCTTTCTTT. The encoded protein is CASSIQAGKNTEAFF.

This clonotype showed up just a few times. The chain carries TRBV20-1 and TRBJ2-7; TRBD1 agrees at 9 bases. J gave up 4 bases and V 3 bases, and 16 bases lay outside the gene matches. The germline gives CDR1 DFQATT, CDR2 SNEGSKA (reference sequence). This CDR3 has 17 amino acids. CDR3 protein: CSARGLDTGQGFYEQYF. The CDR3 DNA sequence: TGCAGTGCTAGGGGACTGGACACGGGACAGGGTTTTTACGAGCAGTACTTC.

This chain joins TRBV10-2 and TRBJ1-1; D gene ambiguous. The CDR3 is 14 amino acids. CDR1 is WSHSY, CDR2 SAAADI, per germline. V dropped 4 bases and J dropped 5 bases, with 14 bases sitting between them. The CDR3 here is CASSGPPGRTEAFF. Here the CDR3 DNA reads TGCGCCAGCAGTGGGCCCCCAGGACGAACTGAAGCTTTCTTT.

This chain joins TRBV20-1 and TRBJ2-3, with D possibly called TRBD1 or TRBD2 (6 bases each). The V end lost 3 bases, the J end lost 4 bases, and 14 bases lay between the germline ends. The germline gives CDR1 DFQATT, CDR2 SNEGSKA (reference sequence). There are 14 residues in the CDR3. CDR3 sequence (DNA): TGCAGTGCTAGTTGGGGGGCCCGTCCAGATACGCAGTATTTT. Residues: CSASWGARPDTQYF.

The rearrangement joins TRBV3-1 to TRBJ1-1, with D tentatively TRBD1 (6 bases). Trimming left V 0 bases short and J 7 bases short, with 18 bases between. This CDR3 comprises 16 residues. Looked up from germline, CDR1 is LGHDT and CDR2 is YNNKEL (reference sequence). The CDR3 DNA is TGTGCCAGCAGCCAAGATTCCCCTGGGGGCGCGGATGAAGCTTTCTTT. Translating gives CASSQDSPGGADEAFF.

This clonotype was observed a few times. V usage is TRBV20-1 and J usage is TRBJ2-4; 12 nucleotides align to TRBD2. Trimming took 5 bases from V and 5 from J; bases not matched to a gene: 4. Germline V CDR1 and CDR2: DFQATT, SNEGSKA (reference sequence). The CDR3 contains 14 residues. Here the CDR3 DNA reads TGCAGTGCTGGACGACTAGCGGGGGAAAACATTCAGTACTTC. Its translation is CSAGRLAGENIQYF.

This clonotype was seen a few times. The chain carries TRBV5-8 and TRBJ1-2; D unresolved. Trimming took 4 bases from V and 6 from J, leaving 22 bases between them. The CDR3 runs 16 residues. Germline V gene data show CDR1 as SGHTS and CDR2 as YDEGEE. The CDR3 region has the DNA TGTGCCAGCAGCGTCGAGGAGGATTACCCCTCTCATGGCTACACCTTC. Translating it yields CASSVEEDYPSHGYTF.

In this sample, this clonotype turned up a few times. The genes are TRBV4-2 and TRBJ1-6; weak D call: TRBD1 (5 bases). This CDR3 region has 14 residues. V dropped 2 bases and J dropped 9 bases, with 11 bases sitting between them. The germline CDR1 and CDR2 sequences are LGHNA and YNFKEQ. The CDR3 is CASSQSQRGSPLHF. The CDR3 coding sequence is TGTGCCAGCAGCCAATCTCAGAGGGGTTCACCCCTCCACTTT.

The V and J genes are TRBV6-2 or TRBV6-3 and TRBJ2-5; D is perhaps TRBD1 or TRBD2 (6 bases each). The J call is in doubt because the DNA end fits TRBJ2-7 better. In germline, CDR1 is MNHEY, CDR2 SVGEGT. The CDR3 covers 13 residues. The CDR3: CASSGPGGGEQYF. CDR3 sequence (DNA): TGTGCCAGCAGTGGGCCCGGAGGGGGCGAGCAGTACTTC.

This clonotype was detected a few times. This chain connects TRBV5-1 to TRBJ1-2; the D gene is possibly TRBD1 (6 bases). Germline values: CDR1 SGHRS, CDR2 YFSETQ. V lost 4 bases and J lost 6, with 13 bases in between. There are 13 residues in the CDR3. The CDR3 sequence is CASSRGQYDGYTF. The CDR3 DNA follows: TGCGCCAGCAGCCGAGGACAGTACGATGGCTACACCTTC.

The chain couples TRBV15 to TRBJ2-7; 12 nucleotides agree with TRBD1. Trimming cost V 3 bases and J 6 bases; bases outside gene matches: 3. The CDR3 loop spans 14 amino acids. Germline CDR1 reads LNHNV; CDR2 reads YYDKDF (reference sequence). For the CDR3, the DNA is TGTGCCACCAGCAGGGGGACAGGGGGCGGCGAGCAGTACTTC. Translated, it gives CATSRGTGGGEQYF.

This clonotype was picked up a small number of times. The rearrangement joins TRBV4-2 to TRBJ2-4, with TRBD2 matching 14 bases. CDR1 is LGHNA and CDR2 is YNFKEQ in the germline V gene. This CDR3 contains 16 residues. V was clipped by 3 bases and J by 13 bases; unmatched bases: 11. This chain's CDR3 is CASSHISTSGGEEQYF. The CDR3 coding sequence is TGTGCCAGCAGCCACATATCGACTAGCGGGGGGGAGGAGCAGTACTTC.

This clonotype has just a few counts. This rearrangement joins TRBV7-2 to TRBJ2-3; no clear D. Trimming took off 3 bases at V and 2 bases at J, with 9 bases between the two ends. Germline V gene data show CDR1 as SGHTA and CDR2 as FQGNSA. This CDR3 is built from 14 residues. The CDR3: CASSFRPNTDTQYF. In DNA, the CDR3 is TGTGCCAGCAGCTTCCGGCCAAACACAGATACGCAGTATTTT.

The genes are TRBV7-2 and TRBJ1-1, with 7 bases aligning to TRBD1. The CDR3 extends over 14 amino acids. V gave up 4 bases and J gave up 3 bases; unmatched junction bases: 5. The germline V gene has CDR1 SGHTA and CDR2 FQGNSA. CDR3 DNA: TGTGCCAGCAGCTCCCAGGGGGGAGACACTGAAGCTTTCTTT. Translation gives CASSSQGGDTEAFF.

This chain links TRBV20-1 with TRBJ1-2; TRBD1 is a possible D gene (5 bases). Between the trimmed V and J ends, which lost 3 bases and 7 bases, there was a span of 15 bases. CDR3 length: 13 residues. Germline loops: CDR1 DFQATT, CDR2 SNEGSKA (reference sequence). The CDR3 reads CSASVFSGGGYTF. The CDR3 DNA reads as TGCAGTGCTAGTGTCTTCTCTGGGGGTGGCTACACCTTC.